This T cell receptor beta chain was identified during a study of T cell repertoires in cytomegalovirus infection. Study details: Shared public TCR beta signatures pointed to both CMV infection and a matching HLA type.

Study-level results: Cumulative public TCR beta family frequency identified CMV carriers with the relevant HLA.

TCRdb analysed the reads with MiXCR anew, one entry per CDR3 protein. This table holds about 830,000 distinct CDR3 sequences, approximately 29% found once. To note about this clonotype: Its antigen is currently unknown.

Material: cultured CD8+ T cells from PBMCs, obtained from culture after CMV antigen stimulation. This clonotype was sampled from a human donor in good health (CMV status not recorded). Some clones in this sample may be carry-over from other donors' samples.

DNA of the CDR3: TGTGCCAGCGGCTCGGGAGGTGGAGCTTTCTTT. Its translation is CASGSGGGAFF. The gene calls are TRBV11-2 and TRBJ1-1; D remains unclear. The CDR3 runs 11 residues. CDR1 is SGHAT, CDR2 FQNNGV, per germline. V was pared by 8 bases and J by 10 bases, with 14 bases between.